The rows below give T cell receptor beta chains drawn from one sample of a study of T cells in localized non-small cell lung cancer. Sequenced by immunoSEQ multiplex PCR; TCRdb stores in-frame clones only, minus some. The repertoire has 130,000 or so clones, roughly 90% of them found once; the top ten carry around 1.7%. Source: peripheral blood, taken before any cancer treatment. The source is a female donor over 55 with stage I lung adenocarcinoma. The CDR3 runs from the conserved cysteine through the conserved F or W. Fields, in order: D gene, J gene, V gene, clone size, CDR3 protein, CDR3 DNA. D genes are given only for firm matches. Clone size is not always given. Where it is, it says once, few, many or a class for expanded clones.

d_gene: TRBD2
j_gene: TRBJ2-3
v_gene: TRBV6-1
abundance: once
CDR3aa: CASSESSGRATNTQYF
CDR3nt: TGTGCCAGCAGTGAATCGAGCGGGAGGGCCACTAATACGCAGTATTTT

d_gene: -
j_gene: TRBJ2-3
v_gene: TRBV2
abundance: -
CDR3aa: CASSEAPNRATDTQYF
CDR3nt: TGTGCCAGCAGTGAAGCGCCGAACAGGGCCACAGATACGCAGTATTTT

d_gene: -
j_gene: TRBJ2-3
v_gene: TRBV9
abundance: -
CDR3aa: CASSVAGLSTDTQYF
CDR3nt: TGTGCCAGCAGCGTAGCTGGACTGAGCACAGATACGCAGTATTTT

d_gene: -
j_gene: TRBJ1-5
v_gene: TRBV21-1
abundance: -
CDR3aa: CASSKVGLWQDLYSNQPQHF
CDR3nt: TGTGCCAGCAGCAAAGTGGGTCTATGGCAGGACCTTTATAGCAATCAGCCCCAGCATTTT

d_gene: TRBD2
j_gene: TRBJ2-5
v_gene: TRBV19
abundance: -
CDR3aa: CASSTWTSGRQETQYF
CDR3nt: TGTGCCAGTAGTACCTGGACTAGCGGGAGGCAAGAGACCCAGTACTTC

d_gene: TRBD2
j_gene: TRBJ2-3
v_gene: TRBV7-3
abundance: -
CDR3aa: CASSLSGSRPDTQYF
CDR3nt: TGTGCCAGCAGCTTGAGCGGGAGTCGACCAGATACGCAGTATTTT

d_gene: TRBD2
j_gene: TRBJ2-3
v_gene: TRBV11-2
abundance: -
CDR3aa: CASSSRLAGGGTDTQYF
CDR3nt: TGTGCCAGCAGCTCGCGACTAGCGGGAGGGGGGACAGATACGCAGTATTTT

d_gene: TRBD1
j_gene: TRBJ1-2
v_gene: TRBV28
abundance: -
CDR3aa: CASSFFLLGQGNNGYTF
CDR3nt: TGTGCCAGCAGTTTCTTCTTGTTGGGACAGGGAAATAATGGCTACACCTTC

d_gene: -
j_gene: TRBJ2-3
v_gene: TRBV7-2
abundance: few
CDR3aa: CASSWGRGSTDTQYF
CDR3nt: TGTGCCAGCAGCTGGGGGCGGGGTAGCACAGATACGCAGTATTTT

d_gene: -
j_gene: TRBJ2-7
v_gene: TRBV23-1
abundance: -
CDR3aa: CASSPGISYEQYF
CDR3nt: TGCGCCAGCAGTCCCGGGATATCCTACGAGCAGTACTTC

d_gene: TRBD2
j_gene: TRBJ2-2
v_gene: TRBV10-3
abundance: -
CDR3aa: CAISAGRTSGRAGELFF
CDR3nt: TGTGCCATCAGTGCCGGAAGGACTAGCGGGAGGGCCGGGGAGCTGTTTTTT

d_gene: TRBD1
j_gene: TRBJ2-7
v_gene: TRBV6-1
abundance: -
CDR3aa: CASRAGQVPYEQYF
CDR3nt: TGTGCCAGCAGGGCTGGACAGGTGCCCTACGAGCAGTACTTC

d_gene: TRBD2
j_gene: TRBJ2-7
v_gene: TRBV9
abundance: -
CDR3aa: CASSPPFSGLSYEQYF
CDR3nt: TGTGCCAGCAGCCCCCCGTTTAGCGGGCTCTCCTACGAGCAGTACTTC

d_gene: -
j_gene: TRBJ1-1
v_gene: TRBV2
abundance: once
CDR3aa: CASSAGTTMNTEAFF
CDR3nt: TGTGCCAGCAGCGCCGGGACTACGATGAACACTGAAGCTTTCTTT

d_gene: -
j_gene: TRBJ2-5
v_gene: TRBV18
abundance: -
CDR3aa: CASSPGPTLGETQYF
CDR3nt: TGTGCCAGCTCACCGGGTCCGACCTTGGGGGAGACCCAGTACTTC